Presented here are 27 T cell receptor beta chains from one specimen sequenced in a study of OX40 agonist ivuxolimab in advanced cancers. The data were produced by immunoSEQ multiplex PCR, yet TCRdb's version contains in-frame clones alone and is incomplete. The repertoire consists of tens of thousands of clones, with 75% to 90% occurring once and the leading ten covering 13% to 15%. Sequences were derived from CD4+ or CD8+ T cells sorted from blood, sampled in a trial of the OX40 agonist ivuxolimab. The receptors were gathered from an adult with an advanced solid tumor such as melanoma, head and neck, liver or kidney cancer.

The chain links TRBV4-1 to TRBJ2-1; D is possibly TRBD2 (6 bases). The V end was cut by 4 bases, the J end by 5 bases, with 18 bases between. The CDR3 contains 16 residues. Germline CDR1 and CDR2: MGHRA and YSYEKL. The CDR3 reads CASSPRTSPLDNEQFF. The CDR3 DNA reads as TGCGCCAGCAGCCCCCGAACTAGCCCCTTGGACAATGAGCAGTTCTTC.

The J gene is TRBJ2-1, the V gene TRBV27; 9 nucleotides agree with TRBD2. Germline lookup yields CDR1 MNHEY and CDR2 SMNVEV (reference sequence). The CDR3 is made up of 17 amino acids. V was pared by 5 bases and J by 4 bases, with 12 bases of the junction left unmatched. CDR3 nucleotides: TGTGCCAGCAGTCCACAAGGTCTAGCGGGGTTTTACAATGAGCAGTTCTTC. Protein sequence: CASSPQGLAGFYNEQFF.

There are a few counts of this clone. The V gene is TRBV18, the J gene TRBJ1-1; 7 bases match TRBD1. CDR1 is KGHSH, CDR2 LQKENI, per germline. The CDR3 spans 12 residues. Trimming cost V 5 bases and J 4 bases; bases outside gene matches: 1. The CDR3 protein is CASSEGATEAFF. The CDR3 coding sequence is TGTGCCAGCTCAGAGGGGGCCACTGAAGCTTTCTTT.

This chain's CDR3 is CASTLPGGTGELFF. The CDR3, as DNA: TGTGCCAGCACCCTTCCCGGGGGTACCGGGGAGCTGTTTTTT. The chain uses TRBV28 and TRBJ2-2, with D perhaps TRBD2 (6 bases). V lost 7 bases and J lost 5, with 14 bases in between. The CDR3 runs 14 residues. Looked up from germline, CDR1 is MDHEN and CDR2 is SYDVKM.

The V call is TRBV10-3, the J call TRBJ2-3; D not certain. Trimming removed 8 bases from V and 2 bases from J, with 8 bases in between. CDR1 is ENHRY and CDR2 is SYGVKD in the germline V gene. This CDR3 spans 12 amino acids. CDR3 sequence: CAILSTTDTQYF. DNA for the CDR3: TGTGCCATCTTGTCCACCACAGATACGCAGTATTTT.

This clone has just one count. The chain carries TRBV9 and TRBJ2-3, with D possibly TRBD2 on 5 matching bases. V shed 3 bases and J shed 6 bases, with 11 bases lying between them. The CDR3 is 13 residues long. From germline, CDR1 is SGDLS and CDR2 YYNGEE. The DNA for the CDR3 is TGTGCCAGCAGCGCGGACTCCCCGGATACGCAGTATTTT. It yields the protein CASSADSPDTQYF.

The rearrangement joins TRBV7-9 to TRBJ2-5, with 9 bases identical to TRBD2. V shed 3 bases, J shed 7 bases, and the junction held 12 bases outside the gene matches. The length of the CDR3 is 16 residues. Germline V gene sequence: CDR1 SEHNR, CDR2 FQNEAQ (reference sequence). In DNA form, the CDR3 reads TGTGCCAGCAGCTTTTCCCCTCGGGGTAGCGGGGGGACCCAGTACTTC. Its protein is CASSFSPRGSGGTQYF.

This clone was seen once. This sequence joins TRBV2 and TRBJ2-3; 10 bases are shared with TRBD2. Trimming took 2 bases from V and 2 from J; bases not matched to a gene: 7. Germline lookup yields CDR1 SNHLY and CDR2 FYNNEI. CDR3 length equals 17 residues. The CDR3 region has the DNA TGTGCCAGCAGTGAATTAGCGGGGGGCGGAATCACAGATACGCAGTATTTT. Its protein product is CASSELAGGGITDTQYF.

The chain combines TRBV6-6 with TRBJ2-2; a possible D gene is TRBD1 (6 bases). The CDR3 contains 16 residues. V lost 2 bases and J 2 bases, leaving 12 bases between the germline ends. The germline V gene encodes CDR1 MNHNY and CDR2 SVGAGI (reference sequence). CDR3 protein: CASSYVRQVNTGELFF. DNA of the CDR3: TGTGCCAGCAGTTACGTGAGACAGGTCAACACCGGGGAGCTGTTTTTT.

V is TRBV4-1 and J is TRBJ1-6, with TRBD1 as a possible D gene (5 bases). The ends were cut back, 1 base at V and 9 bases at J, with 13 bases in the middle. In germline, CDR1 is MGHRA, CDR2 YSYEKL. This CDR3 comprises 15 residues. This chain's CDR3 is CASSQGRQGLSPLHF. The CDR3 nucleotides are TGCGCCAGCAGCCAAGGGAGGCAGGGTCTTTCACCCCTCCACTTT.

This chain uses TRBV5-1 with TRBJ2-2, with D possibly TRBD1 on 6 matching bases. Germline-derived CDR1 and CDR2 are SGHRS and YFSETQ. V lost 4 bases, J lost 5 bases, and 9 bases lay in between. The CDR3 totals 13 residues. The chain's CDR3 is CASSDQGTGELFF. The DNA of the CDR3 is TGCGCCAGCAGCGACCAGGGGACCGGGGAGCTGTTTTTT.

This chain joins TRBV27 and TRBJ2-7; D is unresolved. The CDR3 is 13 amino acids. The V gene's germline CDR1 is MNHEY and CDR2 SMNVEV (reference sequence). V was trimmed by 5 bases and J by 4 bases, leaving 12 bases between them. CDR3 loop: CASSPTRIYEQYF. CDR3 sequence (DNA): TGTGCCAGCAGTCCTACCCGTATTTACGAGCAGTACTTC.

V is TRBV19 and J is TRBJ2-3; 9 bases agree with TRBD1. This CDR3 spans 16 amino acids. Per germline, CDR1 LNHDA and CDR2 SQIVND (reference sequence). V trimming: 4 bases; J trimming: 2 bases; junction bases outside the gene matches: 7. As DNA, the CDR3 is TGTGCCAGTAGTAGAAACCGGGACAGGGTCACAGATACGCAGTATTTT. It codes for CASSRNRDRVTDTQYF.

The CDR3 region has the DNA TGTGCCAGCTCATCGGGACCTGGAAACACCATATATTTT. Amino acids: CASSSGPGNTIYF. The chain uses TRBV18 and TRBJ1-3, with D possibly matching TRBD1 (5 bases). CDR1 KGHSH and CDR2 LQKENI come from the germline V gene. The V end lost 5 bases, the J end lost 2 bases, and 7 bases lay between the germline ends. This CDR3 contains 13 residues.

The chain joins TRBV6-5 to TRBJ2-5; 10 positions agree with TRBD1. This CDR3 is built from 15 residues. Trimming removed 5 bases from V and 5 bases from J; junction bases left unmatched: 8. Germline loops: CDR1 MNHEY, CDR2 SVGAGI. The CDR3 DNA reads TGTGCCAGCAGTCCTGGGACAGGGGAGCCGGAGACCCAGTACTTC. This gives the protein CASSPGTGEPETQYF.

The rearrangement uses TRBV14 and TRBJ2-3; D is unresolved. Germline V gene data show CDR1 as SGHDN and CDR2 as FVKESK. The V and J ends lost 3 bases and 6 bases respectively, with 13 bases between them. The CDR3 extends over 14 amino acids. The CDR3 DNA sequence: TGTGCCAGCAGCCAGGAACTCAAGTCGGATACGCAGTATTTT. Encoded protein: CASSQELKSDTQYF.

This sequence joins TRBV4-1 and TRBJ2-5; TRBD2 is a possible D gene (6 bases). V was pared by 0 bases and J by 3 bases, with 14 bases between. The CDR3 has 16 residues. Germline V gene sequence: CDR1 MGHRA, CDR2 YSYEKL. The DNA for the CDR3 is TGCGCCAGCAGCCAAGAAGGACGGGAGAACGAAGAGACCCAGTACTTC. It encodes CASSQEGRENEETQYF.

In DNA, the CDR3 is TGTGCCAGCAGCTTAGACTCGACTAGCGCCGATGAGCAGTTCTTC. Translation gives CASSLDSTSADEQFF. This chain links TRBV7-9 with TRBJ2-1, with 8 nucleotides matching TRBD2. From germline, CDR1 is SEHNR and CDR2 FQNEAQ (reference sequence). The CDR3 contains 15 residues. The junction had 7 bases not matched to a gene; V was cut back by 1 base and J by 8 bases.

The chain links TRBV11-2 to TRBJ2-3; 7 bases map to TRBD1. Germline CDR1 SGHAT, CDR2 FQNNGV. The CDR3 runs to 16 residues. V lost 4 bases to trimming and J lost 1 base; unmatched junction nucleotides: 8. The CDR3 DNA sequence: TGTGCCAGCAGCTACCGACAGGGTGATGGCACAGATACGCAGTATTTT. This encodes CASSYRQGDGTDTQYF.

This clone was observed once. The V call is TRBV27, the J call TRBJ2-1, with 9 bases fitting TRBD1. CDR1 is MNHEY, CDR2 SMNVEV, per germline (reference sequence). The ends lost 8 bases at V and 4 bases at J; junction bases unmatched: 6. The CDR3 is 14 amino acids. This CDR3 reads CASQYGTGYNEQFF. The CDR3 DNA follows: TGTGCCAGCCAATATGGGACAGGGTACAATGAGCAGTTCTTC.

This clone was counted only a few times. The chain couples TRBV2 to TRBJ1-6; 8 bases are shared with TRBD1. Looked up from germline, CDR1 is SNHLY and CDR2 is FYNNEI. CDR3 length: 14 amino acids. Trimming cost V 1 base and J 10 bases; bases outside gene matches: 3. Here the CDR3 reads CASSEDRGGSPLHF. CDR3 sequence (DNA): TGTGCCAGCAGTGAAGACAGGGGGGGATCACCCCTCCACTTT.

V usage is TRBV28 and J usage is TRBJ2-1, with 9 positions matching TRBD1. The CDR3 contains 15 residues. Germline V gene data show CDR1 as MDHEN and CDR2 as SYDVKM. The junction had 10 bases not matched to a gene; V was cut back by 6 bases and J by 7 bases. The chain's CDR3 is CASSLGQGITNEQFF. The CDR3 DNA sequence: TGTGCCAGCAGCCTGGGACAGGGCATTACAAATGAGCAGTTCTTC.

This clone has just one count. The CDR3 reads CASDSRVTGELFF. For the CDR3, the DNA is TGTGCCAGCGACAGTAGGGTCACCGGGGAGCTGTTTTTT. V usage is TRBV9 and J usage is TRBJ2-2; D might be TRBD1 (5 bases). This CDR3 has 13 residues. The germline CDR1 and CDR2 sequences are SGDLS and YYNGEE. The V end lost 7 bases, the J end lost 4 bases, and 11 bases lay between the germline ends.

This chain joins TRBV18 and TRBJ2-7, with TRBD1 identical over 9 bases. Germline V gene lookup returns CDR1 KGHSH and CDR2 LQKENI. J lost 2 bases, V lost 1 base, and 6 bases had no gene match. There are 16 residues in the CDR3. The CDR3 region has the DNA TGTGCCAGCTCACCACGGTGGGACAGGGCCACCTACGAGCAGTACTTC. Its translation: CASSPRWDRATYEQYF.

The V call is TRBV27, the J call TRBJ2-4, with 7 nucleotides matching TRBD2. The CDR3 spans 15 residues. V was pared by 7 bases and J by 4 bases, with 10 bases of the junction left unmatched. Germline CDR1 and CDR2: MNHEY and SMNVEV (reference sequence). DNA for the CDR3: TGTGCCAGCATGGCGGCTAGCGGTGGGAAAAACATTCAGTACTTC. It specifies CASMAASGGKNIQYF.

This chain uses TRBV29-1 with TRBJ1-1, with 8 bases matching TRBD1. Germline CDR1 SQVTM, CDR2 ANQGSEA. The CDR3 length is 14 residues. The J segment lost 3 bases and the V segment lost 6 bases, leaving 9 bases of the junction unmatched. The CDR3 nucleotides are TGCAGCGTCTCCGGGACGGGACAGGACACTGAAGCTTTCTTT. Translation: CSVSGTGQDTEAFF.

The chain combines TRBV11-2 with TRBJ1-4; D is unresolved. Deletions cut 1 base from V and 5 bases from J, with 5 bases between. Germline CDR1 and CDR2: SGHAT and FQNNGV. The CDR3 spans 13 residues. DNA of the CDR3: TGTGCCAGCAGCTTAGGGAGAAATGAAAAACTGTTTTTT. This codes for CASSLGRNEKLFF.